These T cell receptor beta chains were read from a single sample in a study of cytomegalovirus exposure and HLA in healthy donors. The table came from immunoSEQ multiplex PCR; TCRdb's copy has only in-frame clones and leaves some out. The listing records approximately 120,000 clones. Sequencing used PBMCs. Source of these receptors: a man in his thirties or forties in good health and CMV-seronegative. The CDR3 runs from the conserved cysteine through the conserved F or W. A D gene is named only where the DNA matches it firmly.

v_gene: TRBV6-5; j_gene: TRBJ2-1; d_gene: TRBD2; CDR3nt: TGTGCCACCACTAGCGGAAGCTACAATGAGCAGTTCTTC; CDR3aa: CATTSGSYNEQFF
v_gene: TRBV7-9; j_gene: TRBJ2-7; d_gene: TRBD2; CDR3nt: TGTGCCAGCAGCCCCCAGACTAGCGGGGAGGAAGACGAGCAGTACTTC; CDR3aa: CASSPQTSGEEDEQYF
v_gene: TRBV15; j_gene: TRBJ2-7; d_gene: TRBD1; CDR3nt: TGTGCCACCAAAGGCAGGGGGCCGTCCGAGCAGTACTTC; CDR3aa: CATKGRGPSEQYF
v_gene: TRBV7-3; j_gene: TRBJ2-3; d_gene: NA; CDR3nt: TGTGCCAGCAGCCCAAAAACTGGGAGTGGCACAGATACGCAGTATTTT; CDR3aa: CASSPKTGSGTDTQYF
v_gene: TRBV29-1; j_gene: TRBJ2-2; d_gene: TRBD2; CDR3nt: TGCAGCGGGGGGGGTCAGGGCACCGGGGAGCTGTTTTTT; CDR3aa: CSGGGQGTGELFF
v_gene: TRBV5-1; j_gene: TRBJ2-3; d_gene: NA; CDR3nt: TGCGCCAGCAGGCAAACTAGCAGCACAGATACGCAGTATTTT; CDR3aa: CASRQTSSTDTQYF
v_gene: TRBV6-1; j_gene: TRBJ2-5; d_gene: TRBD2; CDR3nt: TGTGCCAGCAGTGAACGGAGTAAGTGGGGACTAGCGGGACTTCAAGAGACCCAGTACTTC; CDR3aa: CASSERSKWGLAGLQETQYF
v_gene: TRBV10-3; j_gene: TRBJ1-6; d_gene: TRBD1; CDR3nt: TGTGCCATCAGGGGGACAGGGGGCGAATCACCCCTCCACTTT; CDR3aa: CAIRGTGGESPLHF
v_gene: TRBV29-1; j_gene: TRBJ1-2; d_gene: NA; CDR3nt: TGCAGCGTGTTTCTGTGGGGGGGAAGAAGTGGCTACACCTTC; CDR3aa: CSVFLWGGRSGYTF
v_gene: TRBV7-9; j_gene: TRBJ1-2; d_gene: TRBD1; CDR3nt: TGTGCCAGCAGCTTCTCAACCCTCGAACAGGGGGCAGATGGCTACACCTTC; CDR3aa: CASSFSTLEQGADGYTF
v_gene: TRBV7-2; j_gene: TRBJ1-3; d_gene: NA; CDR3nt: TGTGCCAGCAGGCCCCCAGGCCGCTCTGGAAACACCATATATTTT; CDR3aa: CASRPPGRSGNTIYF
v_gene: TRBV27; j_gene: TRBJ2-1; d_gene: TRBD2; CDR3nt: TGTGCCAGCAGTTCCCCTAGCGGGTATGAGCAGTTCTTC; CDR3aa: CASSSPSGYEQFF
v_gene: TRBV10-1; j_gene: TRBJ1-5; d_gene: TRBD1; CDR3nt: TGCGCCAGCAGTGAGTCAGACAGGGAAAACAGCAATCAGCCCCAGCATTTT; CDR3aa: CASSESDRENSNQPQHF
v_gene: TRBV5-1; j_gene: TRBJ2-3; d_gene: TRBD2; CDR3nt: TGCGCCAGCAGCAGGCGGACTAGCGGGAGTGGGACAGATACGCAGTATTTT; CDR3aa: CASSRRTSGSGTDTQYF
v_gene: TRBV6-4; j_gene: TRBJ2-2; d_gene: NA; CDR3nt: TGTGCCAGCAGTGAAGGGGAAGCCGGGGAGCTGTTTTTT; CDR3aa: CASSEGEAGELFF
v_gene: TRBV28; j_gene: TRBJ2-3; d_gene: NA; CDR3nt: TGTGCCAGCAGTCCTTGGACAGAAACTAGCACAGATACGCAGTATTTT; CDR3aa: CASSPWTETSTDTQYF
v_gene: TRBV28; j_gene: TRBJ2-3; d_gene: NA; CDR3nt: TGTGCCAGCAGTTTTTCAAGTCGGTCAGATACGCAGTATTTT; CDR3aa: CASSFSSRSDTQYF
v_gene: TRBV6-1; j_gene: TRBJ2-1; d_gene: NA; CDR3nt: TGTGCCAGCAGTGAAGATACGTTGGGGAGAAGGCAGTTCTTC; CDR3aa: CASSEDTLGRRQFF
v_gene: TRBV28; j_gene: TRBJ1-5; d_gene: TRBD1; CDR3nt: TGTGCCAGCAGTCCTCAGAGGACAGGTTATAGCAATCAGCCCCAGCATTTT; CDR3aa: CASSPQRTGYSNQPQHF
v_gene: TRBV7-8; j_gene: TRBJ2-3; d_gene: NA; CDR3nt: TGTGCCAGCGGCGCGGATAGCACAGATACGCAGTATTTT; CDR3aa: CASGADSTDTQYF
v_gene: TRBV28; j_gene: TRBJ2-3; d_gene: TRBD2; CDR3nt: TGTGCCAGCAGTTCCGAGCCTCTAGCGGGAGCTCCAACAGATACGCAGTATTTT; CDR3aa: CASSSEPLAGAPTDTQYF
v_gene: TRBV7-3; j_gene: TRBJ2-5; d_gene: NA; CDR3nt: TGTGCCAGCAGCTTATTGACTCAAGAGACCCAGTACTTC; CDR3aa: CASSLLTQETQYF
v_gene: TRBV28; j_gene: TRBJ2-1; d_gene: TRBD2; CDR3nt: TGTGCCAGCAGTAACGTCCCGGGACTAGCGGGAGCTGATTCCTACAATGAGCAGTTCTTC; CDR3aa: CASSNVPGLAGADSYNEQFF
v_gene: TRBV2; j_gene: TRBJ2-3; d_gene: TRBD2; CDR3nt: TGTGCCTTGGCGGGGGGTTCCCGCACAGATACGCAGTATTTT; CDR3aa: CALAGGSRTDTQYF
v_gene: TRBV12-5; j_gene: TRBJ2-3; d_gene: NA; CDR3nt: TGTGCTAGTGGTTTGGGTCGGGGATACACAGATACGCAGTATTTT; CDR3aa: CASGLGRGYTDTQYF
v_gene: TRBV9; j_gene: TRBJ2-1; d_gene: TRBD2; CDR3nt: TGTGCCAGCAGCGTTACTAGCGGGAGAGATGAGCAGTTCTTC; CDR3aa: CASSVTSGRDEQFF
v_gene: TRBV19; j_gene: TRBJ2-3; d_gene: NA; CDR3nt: TGTGCCAGTAGCGAGACAGGCTTGGGGAAAACAGATACGCAGTATTTT; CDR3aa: CASSETGLGKTDTQYF
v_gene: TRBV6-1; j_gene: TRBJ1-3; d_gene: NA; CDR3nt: TGTGCCAGCAGTGAATCCAGCTCTGGAAACACCATATATTTT; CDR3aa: CASSESSSGNTIYF
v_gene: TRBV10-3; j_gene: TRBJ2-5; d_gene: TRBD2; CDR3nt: TGTGCCATCAGTGCAGCGGGAGAGGAGACCCAGTACTTC; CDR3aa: CAISAAGEETQYF
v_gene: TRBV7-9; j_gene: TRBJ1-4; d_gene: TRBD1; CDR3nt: TGTGCCAGCAGCCCGGGACAGGGGTATGAAAAACTGTTTTTT; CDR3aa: CASSPGQGYEKLFF
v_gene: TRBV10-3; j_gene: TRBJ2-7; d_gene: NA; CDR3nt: TGTGCCATCAGCCACAGTTCCAAATACGAGCAGTACTTC; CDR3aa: CAISHSSKYEQYF
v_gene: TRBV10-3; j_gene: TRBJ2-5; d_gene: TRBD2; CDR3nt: TGTGCCATCAGTGAGTCTCTAAGACTAGCGGGAGAGACCCAGTACTTC; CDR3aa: CAISESLRLAGETQYF
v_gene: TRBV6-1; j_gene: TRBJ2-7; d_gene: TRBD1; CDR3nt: TGTGCCAGCAGCAACAGGGGGCGGGGGTACGAGCAGTACTTC; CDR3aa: CASSNRGRGYEQYF
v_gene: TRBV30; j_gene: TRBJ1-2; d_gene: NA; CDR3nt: TGTGCCTGGAGTGTACAGGCTAACTATGGCTACACCTTC; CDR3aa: CAWSVQANYGYTF
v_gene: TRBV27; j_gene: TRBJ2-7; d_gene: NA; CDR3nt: TGTGCCAGCAGTTTATGGGGGGGGCGGGAGCAGTACTTC; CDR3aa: CASSLWGGREQYF
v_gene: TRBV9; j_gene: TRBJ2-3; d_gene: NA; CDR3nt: TGTGCCAGCAGCGTAGGACCAACCGGGGGTGCAGATACGCAGTATTTT; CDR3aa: CASSVGPTGGADTQYF
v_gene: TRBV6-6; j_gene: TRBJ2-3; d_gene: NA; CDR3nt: TGTGCCAGCAGGATGGACAAGCTGGATTATTTT; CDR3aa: CASRMDKLDYF
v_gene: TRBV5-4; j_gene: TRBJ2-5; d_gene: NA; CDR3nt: TGTGCCAGCAGCTTAAACAGGGAAGGGGGGACCCAGTACTTC; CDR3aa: CASSLNREGGTQYF
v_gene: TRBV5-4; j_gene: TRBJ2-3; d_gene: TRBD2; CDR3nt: TGTGCCAGCAGCTCTAGCGGGAGGACAGATACGCAGTATTTT; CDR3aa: CASSSSGRTDTQYF
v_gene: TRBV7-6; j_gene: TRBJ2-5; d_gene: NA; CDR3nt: TGTGCCAGCAGCTGGGGGATTAGCGGAGATCAAGAGACCCAGTACTTC; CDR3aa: CASSWGISGDQETQYF
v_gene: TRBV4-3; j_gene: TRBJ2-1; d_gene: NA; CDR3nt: TGCGCCAGCAGCCAAGATCAGGGAGGCTCCTACAATGAGCAGTTCTTC; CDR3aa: CASSQDQGGSYNEQFF
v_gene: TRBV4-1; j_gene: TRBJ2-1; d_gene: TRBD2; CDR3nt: TGCGCCAGCAGCCAACTAGCGGGGTCCGGGAATGAGCAGTTCTTC; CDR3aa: CASSQLAGSGNEQFF
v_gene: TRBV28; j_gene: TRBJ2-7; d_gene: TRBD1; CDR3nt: TGTGCCAGCAGTCCCCTGGACAGGATCTCCTACGAGCAGTACTTC; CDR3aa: CASSPLDRISYEQYF
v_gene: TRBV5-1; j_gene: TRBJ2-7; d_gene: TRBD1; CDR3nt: TGCGCCAGCAGCGCCACAGGGGGCTCGGTCGAGCAGTACTTC; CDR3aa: CASSATGGSVEQYF
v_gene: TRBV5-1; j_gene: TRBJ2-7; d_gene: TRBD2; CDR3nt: TGCGCCAGCAGCAGCGGGACGGTCGCCCACGAGCAGTACTTC; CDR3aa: CASSSGTVAHEQYF
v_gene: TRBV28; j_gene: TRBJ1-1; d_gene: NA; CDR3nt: TGTGCCAGCAGTCAGAACACTGAAGCTTTCTTT; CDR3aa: CASSQNTEAFF